This TCR beta chain originates from a study of blood T cell repertoires in COVID-19. Background on the study: Italy, Spain and the United States were the sources of the convalescent and acute COVID-19 samples. T cells, B-cell-depleted T cells, or PBMCs supplied cDNA or gDNA.

Sequencing was performed with immunoSEQ multiplex PCR; in TCRdb, only in-frame clones are kept and a portion is missing. In the table there are some 50,000 clones, about 83% of which are singletons. The ends lost 4 bases at V and 6 bases at J; junction bases unmatched: 7. The CDR3 is made up of 15 amino acids. Germline values: CDR1 SQVTM, CDR2 ANQGSEA. The receptor's source is a woman aged 60-70 years with acute or convalescent COVID-19. Sequencing was performed on peripheral blood. The chain recombines TRBV29-1 with TRBJ2-2, with 11 bases aligning to TRBD2. The CDR3 DNA sequence: TGCAGCGTTGGCTCTATAGCGGGGGGGCCCGGGGAGCTGTTTTTT. Protein: CSVGSIAGGPGELFF.